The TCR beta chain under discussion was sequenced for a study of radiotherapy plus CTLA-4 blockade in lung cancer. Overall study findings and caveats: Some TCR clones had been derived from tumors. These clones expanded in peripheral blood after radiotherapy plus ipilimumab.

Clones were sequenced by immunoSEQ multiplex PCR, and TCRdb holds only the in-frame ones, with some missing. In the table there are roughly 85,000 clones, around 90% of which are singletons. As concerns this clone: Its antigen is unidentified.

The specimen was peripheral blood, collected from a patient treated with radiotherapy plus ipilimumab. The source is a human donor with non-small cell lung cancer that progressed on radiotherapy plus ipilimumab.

CDR3 residues: CASSSRPGTGKPTNYGYTF. CDR3 bases: TGTGCCAGCAGCTCTCGTCCCGGGACAGGGAAACCTACTAACTATGGCTACACCTTC. This sequence joins TRBV5-6 and TRBJ1-2; 9 nucleotides align to TRBD1. The CDR3 totals 19 residues. CDR1 and CDR2 (germline): SGHDT, YYEEEE. V lost 3 bases and J lost 0; bases outside the gene matches: 15.